A single sample gave rise to the 11 T cell receptor beta chains below, sequenced in a study of cytomegalovirus exposure and HLA in healthy donors. 60 Vbeta and 13 Jbeta primers were used in PCR. Profiling relied on immunoSEQ multiplex PCR, and the TCRdb table lists in-frame clones only, not all of them. The data hold 63,000 or so clones, with 79% observed a single time. Source material: PBMCs. Source of these receptors: a woman aged 25 to 45 in good health and CMV-seronegative.

As concerns this clone: The junction departs from the called germline gene at one end, perhaps through a read error. This specimen includes other DNA sequences encoding the same CDR3. The V and J genes are TRBV30 and TRBJ1-6; 7 bases map to TRBD1. Germline values: CDR1 GTSNPN, CDR2 SVGIG (reference sequence). The CDR3 runs 15 residues. The CDR3 loop is CACRTGTVYNSPLHF. Here the CDR3 DNA reads TGCGCCTGCCGCACCGGGACAGTGTATAATTCACCCCTCCACTTT.

Comments on this clone: Germline and junction disagree at one end, which may indicate a read error. The gene calls are TRBV5-6 and TRBJ2-1; 9 bases are shared with TRBD2. From germline, CDR1 is SGHDT and CDR2 YYEEEE. This CDR3 has 17 amino acids. The CDR3 DNA is TGTGCCAACAGCTTGGCCCAGGCGGGGGGGCCCCACAATGAGCAGTTCTTC. Protein: CANSLAQAGGPHNEQFF.

The rearrangement joins TRBV19 to TRBJ2-2, with 9 bases aligning to TRBD1. CDR1 and CDR2 from the germline V gene are LNHDA and SQIVND (reference sequence). V lost 8 bases to trimming and J lost 7 bases; unmatched junction nucleotides: 5. The CDR3 is made up of 13 amino acids. CDR3: CASAGTGFGELFF. In DNA, the CDR3 is TGTGCCAGTGCCGGGACAGGGTTCGGGGAGCTGTTTTTT.

The count of this clone is one. Mismatch with germline at one junction end may stem from a read error. V and J are TRBV7-9 and TRBJ1-1; perhaps TRBD1 as D (6 bases). Germline lookup yields CDR1 SEHNR and CDR2 FQNEAQ (reference sequence). This CDR3 spans 13 amino acids. CDR3 in amino acids: CSSTWEGDTEAFF. The CDR3 region has the DNA TGTTCCAGCACCTGGGAGGGGGACACTGAAGCTTTCTTT.

The chain uses TRBV18 and TRBJ1-2; D is unclear. CDR1 is KGHSH and CDR2 is LQKENI in the germline V gene. CDR3 length: 14 residues. V was clipped by 3 bases and J by 4 bases, with 12 bases between them. Here the CDR3 DNA reads TGTGCCAGCTCACCCGCTGACGGACTCTATGGCTACACCTTC. Translated: CASSPADGLYGYTF.

The chain recombines TRBV9 with TRBJ1-1; 8 positions agree with TRBD1. This CDR3 comprises 14 residues. Germline V lookup: CDR1 SGDLS, CDR2 YYNGEE. Unmatched junction bases numbered 2, after V lost 3 bases and J lost 1 base. The CDR3 sequence: CASSATGENTEAFF. Written as DNA, the CDR3 is TGTGCCAGCAGCGCGACAGGGGAGAACACTGAAGCTTTCTTT.

The chain has TRBV28 and TRBJ1-3; D unresolved. With 7 bases removed from V and 0 bases from J, the gap between germline ends came to 10 bases. CDR3 size: 14 residues. Per the germline V gene, CDR1 is MDHEN and CDR2 is SYDVKM. Here the CDR3 reads CASTTGTSGNTIYF. CDR3 nucleotides: TGTGCCAGCACCACTGGTACCTCTGGAAACACCATATATTTT.

V gene TRBV6-1 combines with J gene TRBJ2-3, with 7 bases that match TRBD1. The CDR3 has 13 residues. CDR1 MNHNS and CDR2 SASEGT come from the germline V gene. J lost 6 bases, V lost 5 bases, and 5 bases had no gene match. DNA of the CDR3: TGTGCCAGCAGTAAAGACAGGGCCGATACGCAGTATTTT. Translated, it gives CASSKDRADTQYF.

This chain uses TRBV7-9 with TRBJ2-7; 9 bases fit TRBD2. Germline V CDR1 and CDR2: SEHNR, FQNEAQ (reference sequence). The CDR3 consists of 14 residues. The V and J ends lost 1 base and 2 bases, in that order; junction bases with no gene match: 0. Written as DNA, the CDR3 is TGTGCCAGCAGCTTAGGACTAGCGGCCTACGAGCAGTACGTC. It translates to CASSLGLAAYEQYV.

The V gene is TRBV10-3, the J gene TRBJ2-1, with TRBD2 matching 11 bases. Germline V gene lookup returns CDR1 ENHRY and CDR2 SYGVKD. The CDR3 is made up of 15 amino acids. V was pared by 5 bases and J by 4 bases, with 4 bases of the junction left unmatched. CDR3 amino acids: CAISPGLAAYNEQFF. For the CDR3, the DNA is TGTGCCATCAGTCCGGGACTAGCGGCTTACAATGAGCAGTTCTTC.

Only one count was recorded for this clone. The rearrangement joins TRBV25-1 to TRBJ2-3; 12 bases are a match to TRBD2. Germline CDR1 reads MGHDK; CDR2 reads SYGVNS. V shed 5 bases and J 2 bases; nucleotides not matched to a gene: 5. CDR3 length: 16 residues. In DNA form, the CDR3 reads TGTGCCAGCAGTTTAACTAGCGGGGGGCTCACAGATACGCAGTATTTT. The encoded protein is CASSLTSGGLTDTQYF.